A single sample is the source of the 18 T cell receptor beta chains below, sequenced in a study of CD8+CD57+ T cells in acquired aplastic anemia (dated by TCRdb to the late 2010s). Sequencing was performed on an Illumina HiSeq 2000. TCR beta VDJ combination and CDR3 sequence profiling used genomic DNA as the template. TCRdb cleaned the public reads at Q25 with fastp, built clones with MiXCR and kept in-frame beta chains. Rows with a matching CDR3 protein are joined into one entry that keeps the most common DNA and genes. This sample comprises fewer than 200,000 distinct CDR3 sequences, over 40% of them detected only once. About 1.8% of the sample is taken by the ten largest. Expansion of CD8+CD57+ cells had been shown by flow cytometry in the patients chosen for sequencing. Sequencing was carried out using sorted CD4+, CD8+, or CD8+CD57+ T cells (not recorded which) from PBMCs. These receptors all stem from a human donor with aplastic anemia.

The chain recombines TRBV20-1 with TRBJ2-2, with D unresolved. From germline, CDR1 is DFQATT and CDR2 SNEGSKA (reference sequence). The V and J ends lost 0 bases and 1 base respectively, with 9 bases between them. The CDR3 runs 15 residues. The CDR3 nucleotides are TGCAGTGCTAGAGATTTGACGGGGAACACCGGGGAGCTGTTTTTT. Its translation: CSARDLTGNTGELFF.

This clonotype was seen a handful of times. The rearrangement links TRBV28 to TRBJ2-1, with 10 bases matching TRBD2. Unmatched junction bases numbered 9, after V lost 5 bases and J lost 5 bases. Germline V gene lookup returns CDR1 MDHEN and CDR2 SYDVKM. The CDR3 is 16 amino acids. The CDR3: CASSLPGTSVHNEQFF. For the CDR3, the DNA is TGTGCCAGCAGTCTTCCAGGGACTAGCGTTCACAATGAGCAGTTCTTC.

The chain joins TRBV7-9 to TRBJ2-3; D uncertain. The germline CDR1 and CDR2 sequences are SEHNR and FQNEAQ (reference sequence). Trimming took off 5 bases at V and 6 bases at J, with 6 bases between the two ends. CDR3 length equals 11 residues. The CDR3 nucleotides read TGTGCCAGCAGCCGCAGCGATACGCAGTATTTT. Protein: CASSRSDTQYF.

The rearrangement uses TRBV20-1 and TRBJ1-2; no reliable D call. Looked up from germline, CDR1 is DFQATT and CDR2 is SNEGSKA (reference sequence). V lost 1 base, J lost 6 bases, and 9 bases lay in between. The CDR3 has 12 residues. The CDR3 DNA reads TGCAGTGCTAGAGGGGGTGCCCATGGCTACACCTTC. Translating it yields CSARGGAHGYTF.

This chain links TRBV7-8 with TRBJ2-7; tentative D call: TRBD2 (6 bases). The V and J ends lost 5 bases and 3 bases respectively, with 17 bases between them. CDR1 and CDR2 from the germline V gene are SGHVS and FQNEAQ. The CDR3 spans 15 residues. Here the CDR3 reads CASSPGTSAYYEQYF. The CDR3, as DNA: TGTGCCAGCAGCCCGGGGACTTCTGCCTACTACGAGCAGTACTTC.

The chain uses TRBV24-1 and TRBJ2-3, with 10 bases aligning to TRBD1. The germline V gene encodes CDR1 KGHDR and CDR2 SFDVKD. J gave up 3 bases and V 1 base, and 3 bases lay outside the gene matches. The CDR3 has 16 residues. The CDR3 loop reads CATSDFRDRGTDTQYF. The DNA of the CDR3 is TGTGCCACCAGTGATTTCCGGGACAGGGGAACAGATACGCAGTATTTT.

Ten or more counts support this clonotype. The chain links TRBV27 to TRBJ2-7; D remains unclear. Trimming took 4 bases from V and 1 from J, leaving 5 bases between them. This CDR3 contains 12 residues. Germline-derived CDR1 and CDR2 are MNHEY and SMNVEV (reference sequence). The CDR3 bases are TGTGCCAGCAGTTCCCGTTCCTACGAGCAGTACTTC. Its protein product is CASSSRSYEQYF.

This clonotype has a handful of counts. The chain joins TRBV15 to TRBJ2-5; D is perhaps TRBD2 (6 bases). Deletions cut 10 bases from V and 5 bases from J, with 20 bases between. The CDR3 is made up of 14 amino acids. The germline V gene encodes CDR1 LNHNV and CDR2 YYDKDF (reference sequence). DNA of the CDR3: TGTGCCAGCAGTAGACTAGGGGCCGGGGAGACCCAGTACTTC. Translation gives CASSRLGAGETQYF. Full variable domain (remainder filled in from reference TRBV15 and TRBJ2-5): DAMVIQNPRYQVTQFGKPVTLSCSQTLNHNVMYWYQQKSSQAPKLLFHYYDKDFNNEADTPDNFQSRRPNTSFCFLDIRSPGLGDTAMYLCASSRLGAGETQYFGPGTRLLVL.

The J gene is TRBJ2-7, the V gene TRBV7-6; D could derive from TRBD1 or TRBD2 (5 bases each). This CDR3 spans 18 amino acids. Germline V gene data show CDR1 as SGHVS and CDR2 as FNYEAQ. The germline V and J ends were trimmed by 4 bases and 2 bases, with 24 bases remaining between them. The CDR3 DNA sequence: TGTGCCAGCAGCTCTTCCGGGACGCCGACCACTCCACCCTACGAGCAGTACTTC. Protein sequence: CASSSSGTPTTPPYEQYF.

The genes are TRBV7-8 and TRBJ2-5; no clear D. V dropped 5 bases and J dropped 2 bases, with 9 bases sitting between them. The germline V gene has CDR1 SGHVS and CDR2 FQNEAQ. The CDR3 consists of 13 residues. CDR3 sequence reads: CASSPRAQETQYF. For the CDR3, the DNA is TGTGCCAGCAGCCCTCGGGCTCAAGAGACCCAGTACTTC.

This clonotype was seen repeatedly, ten times or more. J is TRBJ2-1 and V is TRBV6-1, with a possible D match to TRBD2 (6 bases). The V gene's germline CDR1 is MNHNS and CDR2 SASEGT. The V end lost 5 bases, the J end lost 8 bases, and 16 bases lay between the germline ends. The CDR3 runs to 14 residues. The CDR3 sequence is CASSLAAGVYEQFF. The CDR3 DNA is TGTGCCAGCAGTTTAGCGGCTGGGGTCTATGAGCAGTTCTTC.

The chain employs TRBV6-1 and TRBJ2-6; D unclear. The CDR3 has 16 amino acids. The germline gives CDR1 MNHNS, CDR2 SASEGT. V lost 5 bases to trimming and J lost 0 bases, with 11 bases between them. The CDR3 sequence: CASSPGHHSGANVLTF. As DNA, the CDR3 is TGTGCCAGCAGTCCAGGCCACCACTCTGGGGCCAACGTCCTGACTTTC.

This chain joins TRBV7-2 and TRBJ2-2; D gene unclear. CDR3 length: 13 amino acids. In germline, CDR1 is SGHTA, CDR2 FQGNSA. Trimming left V 3 bases short and J 7 bases short, with 9 bases between. CDR3: CASSLEAIGELFF. CDR3 DNA sequence: TGTGCCAGCAGCTTGGAAGCGATCGGGGAGCTGTTTTTT. Variable domain in full (rest from reference TRBV7-2 and TRBJ2-2): GAGVSQSPSNKVTEKGKDVELRCDPISGHTALYWYRQSLGQGLEFLIYFQGNSAPDKSGLPSDRFSAERTGGSVSTLTIQRTQQEDSAVYLCASSLEAIGELFFGEGSRLTVL.

The gene calls are TRBV20-1 and TRBJ2-7, with D uncertain. CDR3 length: 15 amino acids. Trimming took 3 bases from V and 2 from J, leaving 17 bases between them. The V gene's germline CDR1 is DFQATT and CDR2 SNEGSKA (reference sequence). The CDR3 DNA is TGCAGTGCTAGTGGCGGTGGATCACGGACCTACGAGCAGTACTTC. Residues: CSASGGGSRTYEQYF.

The genes are TRBV14 and TRBJ1-1; 8 nucleotides agree with TRBD1. Germline CDR1 is SGHDN and CDR2 is FVKESK. V gave up 0 bases and J gave up 4 bases; unmatched junction bases: 7. This CDR3 contains 16 residues. The CDR3 region has the DNA TGTGCCAGCAGCCAAGAGGGCTGGACAGGGCCCACTGAAGCTTTCTTT. As protein: CASSQEGWTGPTEAFF.

This clonotype was seen ten or more times. The chain combines TRBV20-1 with TRBJ2-7, with TRBD1 identical over 7 bases. This CDR3 contains 13 residues. The junction had 13 bases not matched to a gene; V was cut back by 6 bases and J by 8 bases. The germline CDR1 and CDR2 sequences are DFQATT and SNEGSKA (reference sequence). CDR3 sequence: CSAVDRVNTKQYF. The CDR3, as DNA: TGCAGTGCCGTAGACAGGGTCAATACGAAGCAGTACTTC.

The chain is built from TRBV7-6 and TRBJ1-5; D is uncertain. V was trimmed by 5 bases and J by 7 bases, leaving 18 bases between them. CDR3 length equals 15 residues. CDR1 is SGHVS and CDR2 is FNYEAQ in the germline V gene. This chain's CDR3 is CASSREGAGGQPQHF. The DNA of the CDR3 is TGTGCCAGCAGCAGGGAGGGAGCGGGAGGGCAGCCCCAGCATTTT.

This clonotype was seen repeatedly, ten times or more. The chain has TRBV11-2 and TRBJ2-1, with 9 bases matching TRBD2. The V and J ends lost 3 bases and 6 bases, in that order; junction bases with no gene match: 9. The CDR3 loop spans 16 amino acids. The germline V gene has CDR1 SGHAT and CDR2 FQNNGV. The CDR3 nucleotides are TGTGCCAGCAGCTTGGGAGCGGGAGGCCGATTCAATGAGCAGTTCTTC. Protein sequence: CASSLGAGGRFNEQFF.